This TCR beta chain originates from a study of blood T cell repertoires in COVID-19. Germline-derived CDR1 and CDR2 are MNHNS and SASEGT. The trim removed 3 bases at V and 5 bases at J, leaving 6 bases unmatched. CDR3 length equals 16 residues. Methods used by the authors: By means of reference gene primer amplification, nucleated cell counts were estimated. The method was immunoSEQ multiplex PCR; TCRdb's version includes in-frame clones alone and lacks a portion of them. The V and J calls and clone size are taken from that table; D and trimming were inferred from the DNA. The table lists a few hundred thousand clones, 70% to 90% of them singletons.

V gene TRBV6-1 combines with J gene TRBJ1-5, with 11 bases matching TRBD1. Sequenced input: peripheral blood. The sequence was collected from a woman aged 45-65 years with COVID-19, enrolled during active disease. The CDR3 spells CASSDGGTGGHQPQHF. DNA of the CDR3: TGTGCCAGCAGTGATGGAGGGACAGGGGGTCATCAGCCCCAGCATTTT.